Following are 32 T cell receptor beta chains from one sample sequenced in a study of blood T cells in healthy people across ages. A second PCR of roughly 6 to 12 cycles used a sample-barcoded 5' primer and a J-beta primer mix. TCRdb re-derived calls from the 5' RACE reads in MiXCR, one entry per CDR3 protein. The table includes around 820,000 distinct CDR3 sequences, 20% to 25% detected once. The data also belong to a second study, concerning T cells of mothers and their children.

The sample was blood. The receptors stem from a boy aged 5 to 17 in good health.

This chain uses TRBV20-1 with TRBJ1-1; tentatively, D is TRBD1 (5 bases). V lost 3 bases and J lost 6, with 17 bases in between. The germline V gene encodes CDR1 DFQATT and CDR2 SNEGSKA (reference sequence). This CDR3 region has 14 residues. CDR3 protein: CSARDGGGVPEAFF. The CDR3 DNA reads as TGCAGTGCTAGGGATGGTGGGGGGGTTCCTGAAGCTTTCTTT.

The CDR3 region is CASSQDRGATNYGYTF. CDR3 bases: TGCGCCAGCAGCCAAGATCGGGGGGCCACCAACTATGGCTACACCTTC. The J gene is TRBJ1-2, the V gene TRBV4-3; tentatively, D is TRBD1 (6 bases). The CDR3 has 16 amino acids. Germline CDR1 LGHNA, CDR2 YSLEER. V was pared by 0 bases and J by 2 bases, with 13 bases between.

In its sample, this clonotype was seen a few times. This sequence joins TRBV28 and TRBJ2-4; D might be TRBD2 (5 bases). From germline, CDR1 is MDHEN and CDR2 SYDVKM. The V end lost 3 bases, the J end lost 0 bases, and 15 bases lay between the germline ends. The CDR3 has 17 residues. CDR3 DNA sequence: TGTGCCAGCAGTTTTTTCAGAGCGGACCCAGCCAAAAACATTCAGTACTTC. Translating gives CASSFFRADPAKNIQYF.

The chain couples TRBV15 to TRBJ2-4; 7 nucleotides agree with TRBD2. V lost 1 base, J lost 6 bases, and 9 bases stayed unmatched. Germline V lookup: CDR1 LNHNV, CDR2 YYDKDF (reference sequence). This CDR3 is 16 amino acids long. The CDR3 coding sequence is TGTGCCACCAGCAGAGTGCGATTGGGGGAGGGAAACATTCAGTACTTC. Translating it yields CATSRVRLGEGNIQYF.

V gene TRBV29-1 combines with J gene TRBJ2-3; a weak D match, TRBD1 (5 bases). The CDR3 contains 16 residues. Germline CDR1 SQVTM, CDR2 ANQGSEA. Trimming removed 0 bases from V and 0 bases from J, with 13 bases in between. The CDR3: CSVEEGATTSTDTQYF. DNA for the CDR3: TGCAGCGTTGAAGAAGGGGCAACAACTAGCACAGATACGCAGTATTTT.

In this sample, this clonotype turned up a few times. The chain couples TRBV19 to TRBJ2-1, with a weak D call TRBD2 (6 bases). V was clipped by 7 bases and J by 4 bases, with 17 bases between them. The germline gives CDR1 LNHDA, CDR2 SQIVND (reference sequence). The CDR3 runs to 15 residues. The CDR3, as DNA: TGTGCCAGTACCCCCACGGAAAGCGGGTACAATGAGCAGTTCTTC. Protein: CASTPTESGYNEQFF.

In its sample, this clonotype was seen a few times. The genes are TRBV4-1 and TRBJ2-5; 10 positions match TRBD2. The germline gives CDR1 MGHRA, CDR2 YSYEKL. There are 18 residues in the CDR3. Trimming removed 1 base from V and 5 bases from J; junction bases left unmatched: 13. CDR3 sequence reads: CASSQGTSGTSFAETQYF. The CDR3 DNA sequence: TGCGCCAGCAGCCAAGGCACTAGCGGGACCTCCTTCGCGGAGACCCAGTACTTC.

The chain joins TRBV29-1 to TRBJ1-1; no definite D call. This CDR3 is 16 amino acids long. Germline V gene lookup returns CDR1 SQVTM and CDR2 ANQGSEA. V lost 3 bases and J lost 6, with 23 bases in between. CDR3 sequence: CSVEFGNSFTRAEAFF. The DNA of the CDR3 is TGCAGCGTTGAGTTCGGAAATTCGTTTACAAGGGCTGAAGCTTTCTTT.

This rearrangement joins TRBV20-1 to TRBJ2-4; D unclear. Germline CDR1 DFQATT, CDR2 SNEGSKA (reference sequence). This CDR3 is built from 14 residues. Trimming took 1 base from V and 0 from J, leaving 7 bases between them. The CDR3 nucleotides are TGCAGTGCTAGAGTACTACTAGCCAAAAACATTCAGTACTTC. It is translated as CSARVLLAKNIQYF.

The chain is built from TRBV6-5 and TRBJ1-4, with 9 bases matching TRBD1. V lost 6 bases, J lost 8 bases, and 10 bases stayed unmatched. This CDR3 comprises 15 residues. Germline-derived CDR1 and CDR2 are MNHEY and SVGAGI. The CDR3 DNA reads as TGTGCCAGCAGCCCTACAGGGGGCGCCCGGGAAAAACTGTTTTTT. It codes for CASSPTGGAREKLFF.

This clonotype has only a few counts. V and J are TRBV27 and TRBJ2-5; maybe TRBD1 (5 bases). Germline V CDR1 and CDR2: MNHEY, SMNVEV (reference sequence). The germline V and J ends were trimmed by 4 bases and 2 bases, with 17 bases remaining between them. The CDR3 is 16 amino acids. CDR3 region: CASSSYKAGLQETQYF. In nucleotides, the CDR3 is TGTGCCAGCAGTTCATACAAGGCAGGGCTTCAAGAGACCCAGTACTTC.

This clonotype was detected only a few times. The chain's CDR3 is CASSSEGRGNTEAFF. CDR3 sequence (DNA): TGTGCCAGCAGCTCTGAGGGGCGCGGGAACACTGAAGCTTTCTTT. The gene calls are TRBV7-2 and TRBJ1-1; maybe TRBD1 (5 bases). CDR1 is SGHTA and CDR2 is FQGNSA in the germline V gene. Trimming stripped 4 bases from V and 1 base from J, with 13 bases between. The CDR3 runs 15 residues. Variable domain in full (rest from reference TRBV7-2 and TRBJ1-1): GAGVSQSPSNKVTEKGKDVELRCDPISGHTALYWYRQSLGQGLEFLIYFQGNSAPDKSGLPSDRFSAERTGGSVSTLTIQRTQQEDSAVYLCASSSEGRGNTEAFFGQGTRLTVV.

This CDR3 reads CASSYYQGSGDQPQHF. The CDR3 DNA follows: TGTGCCAGCAGTTACTATCAGGGGTCGGGTGACCAGCCCCAGCATTTT. The rearrangement uses TRBV6-2 or TRBV6-3 and TRBJ1-5; D perhaps matches TRBD1 (6 bases). Trimming cost V 1 base and J 7 bases, with 17 bases left between them. CDR3 length: 16 residues. In germline, CDR1 is MNHEY, CDR2 SVGEGT.

CDR3 bases: TGTGCCAGCAGGCAAACTAGCGGGAATAATTACGAGCAGTACTTC. Protein: CASRQTSGNNYEQYF. This rearrangement joins TRBV28 to TRBJ2-7; the match to TRBD2 covers 10 bases. V lost 6 bases to trimming and J lost 4 bases; unmatched junction nucleotides: 9. The CDR3 runs 15 residues. Germline V gene sequence: CDR1 MDHEN, CDR2 SYDVKM. Full variable domain (rest looked up from reference TRBV28 and TRBJ2-7): DVKVTQSSRYLVKRTGEKVFLECVQDMDHENMFWYRQDPGLGLRLIYFSYDVKMKEKGDIPEGYSVSREKKERFSLILESASTNQTSMYLCASRQTSGNNYEQYFGPGTRLTVT.

This clonotype has just a few counts. J is TRBJ2-4 and V is TRBV11-2; no clear D. Germline V lookup: CDR1 SGHAT, CDR2 FQNNGV. This CDR3 region has 14 residues. Trimming pared 3 bases from V and 2 bases from J, leaving 8 bases between. CDR3: CASSFDGTKNIQYF. In DNA, the CDR3 is TGTGCCAGCAGCTTTGACGGAACCAAAAACATTCAGTACTTC.

The chain links TRBV29-1 to TRBJ1-3; D perhaps matches TRBD1 (6 bases). The CDR3 totals 15 residues. V was clipped by 0 bases and J by 4 bases, with 13 bases between them. Germline CDR1 reads SQVTM; CDR2 reads ANQGSEA. CDR3 bases: TGCAGCGTTGAAGAGCTGGGGGCAGCAGGAAACACCATATATTTT. Its translation is CSVEELGAAGNTIYF.

This clonotype has only a few counts. Here the CDR3 DNA reads TGTGCCAGCAGTGACATAGCGGGAGAATCAGATACGCAGTATTTT. Residues: CASSDIAGESDTQYF. This sequence joins TRBV28 and TRBJ2-3; 9 nucleotides match TRBD2. The V segment lost 5 bases and the J segment 4 bases; nucleotides outside the gene matches: 7. The CDR3 covers 15 residues. Germline CDR1 reads MDHEN; CDR2 reads SYDVKM.

The chain carries TRBV12-3 or TRBV12-4 and TRBJ1-1; 9 nucleotides agree with TRBD1. CDR3 length: 15 residues. J lost 4 bases, V lost 6 bases, and 9 bases had no gene match. CDR3 region: CASSPWDRASTEAFF. CDR3 bases: TGTGCCAGCAGCCCTTGGGACAGGGCTTCCACTGAAGCTTTCTTT.

The V call is TRBV29-1, the J call TRBJ1-1; D not certain. There are 10 residues in the CDR3. V lost 7 bases to trimming and J lost 5 bases, with 8 bases between them. Germline V gene data show CDR1 as SQVTM and CDR2 as ANQGSEA. CDR3 sequence: CSALGTEAFF. As DNA, the CDR3 is TGCAGCGCCCTCGGGACTGAAGCTTTCTTT.

Here the CDR3 reads CASSWIPGQGLSGANVLTF. The DNA of the CDR3 is TGCGCCAGCAGCTGGATACCGGGACAGGGGCTGTCTGGGGCCAACGTCCTGACTTTC. This chain links TRBV5-1 with TRBJ2-6; 10 nucleotides line up with TRBD1. V lost 3 bases to trimming and J lost 1 base; unmatched junction nucleotides: 10. The CDR3 is made up of 19 amino acids. The germline V gene has CDR1 SGHRS and CDR2 YFSETQ.

The rearrangement uses TRBV6-2 or TRBV6-3 and TRBJ1-5; D unresolved. Germline V gene sequence: CDR1 MNHEY, CDR2 SVGEGT. Trimming took 2 bases from V and 5 from J, leaving 7 bases between them. CDR3 size: 13 residues. The DNA of the CDR3 is TGTGCCAGCAGTTACATTGACGATCAGCCCCAGCATTTT. Translation gives CASSYIDDQPQHF.

A word on this clonotype: The junction departs from germline at one end; a sequencing error may be responsible. J is TRBJ2-1 and V is TRBV7-8; D is ambiguous. CDR1 and CDR2 from the germline V gene are SGHVS and FQNEAQ. CDR3 length: 10 amino acids. This chain's CDR3 is CASSLGEVHF. The CDR3 bases are TGTGCCAGCAGCCTCGGCGAAGTGCACTTC.

The chain has TRBV12-3 or TRBV12-4 and TRBJ1-2; no definite D call. V was trimmed by 10 bases and J by 0 bases, leaving 9 bases between them. This CDR3 is 12 amino acids long. CDR3 sequence: CATVTANYGYTF. In DNA, the CDR3 is TGTGCCACCGTGACTGCTAACTATGGCTACACCTTC.

This clonotype was counted a few times. The chain joins TRBV7-9 to TRBJ1-1, with D tentatively TRBD1 (6 bases). Germline CDR1 and CDR2: SEHNR and FQNEAQ (reference sequence). Trimming shortened V by 6 bases and J by 1 base, and 9 bases separated the two germline ends. The CDR3 runs 13 residues. The CDR3: CASRPQGNTEAFF. CDR3 DNA: TGTGCCAGCAGGCCACAGGGGAACACTGAAGCTTTCTTT.

The table lists this clonotype with a few counts. One junction end disagrees with the germline gene, perhaps due to a read error. The chain is built from TRBV3-1 and TRBJ2-5, with 8 bases identical to TRBD1. The J call is in doubt because the DNA end fits TRBJ2-7 better. The V gene's germline CDR1 is LGHDT and CDR2 YNNKEL (reference sequence). This CDR3 comprises 17 residues. The CDR3 region has the DNA TGTGCCGGCAGCCAAGATCGACAGGGGTCTTTGACCTACGAGCAGTACTTC. It codes for CAGSQDRQGSLTYEQYF.

The chain links TRBV10-3 to TRBJ2-3; D perhaps matches TRBD1 (6 bases). Trimming cost V 0 bases and J 8 bases, with 21 bases left between them. Germline CDR1 reads ENHRY; CDR2 reads SYGVKD. The CDR3 contains 17 residues. DNA for the CDR3: TGTGCCATCAGTGAGTCGTTTCGGGACACTTTCGTGGGTACGCAGTATTTT. It translates to CAISESFRDTFVGTQYF.

This chain uses TRBV12-3 or TRBV12-4 with TRBJ2-3; a weak D match, TRBD2 (5 bases). The CDR3 contains 17 residues. With 3 bases removed from V and 0 bases from J, the gap between germline ends came to 16 bases. CDR3: CASSFRGGRTSTDTQYF. CDR3 in DNA: TGTGCCAGCAGTTTCCGAGGTGGACGGACTAGCACAGATACGCAGTATTTT.

The V and J genes are TRBV20-1 and TRBJ1-5; 7 bases are shared with TRBD1. The trim removed 3 bases at V and 3 bases at J, leaving 2 bases unmatched. CDR1 DFQATT and CDR2 SNEGSKA come from the germline V gene (reference sequence). The CDR3 has 13 amino acids. In nucleotides, the CDR3 is TGCAGTGCTAGGACAGGGAACAATCAGCCCCAGCATTTT. This gives the protein CSARTGNNQPQHF.

There are a few counts of this clonotype. The chain employs TRBV19 and TRBJ2-5; 8 nucleotides agree with TRBD2. The end of the DNA is better explained by TRBJ2-1, so the J call may be wrong. The CDR3 totals 15 residues. Per germline, CDR1 LNHDA and CDR2 SQIVND (reference sequence). In DNA form, the CDR3 reads TGTGCCAGTAGTATAGTTAGCGGGGCATACAATGAGCAGTTCTTC. It yields the protein CASSIVSGAYNEQFF.

The CDR3 reads CASRGEGTLAHFYGYTF. The DNA for the CDR3 is TGTGCCAGCAGAGGTGAGGGGACGCTAGCCCATTTCTATGGCTACACCTTC. The V call is TRBV6-1, the J call TRBJ1-2; D might be TRBD1 (5 bases). Germline assignment: CDR1 MNHNS and CDR2 SASEGT. This CDR3 has 17 residues. V gave up 6 bases and J gave up 4 bases, with 24 bases separating them.

This clonotype was recorded a few times. Here the CDR3 DNA reads TGTGCCACAACCCCGCAGGGTTCCCCCACCTACGAGCAGTACTTC. Protein product: CATTPQGSPTYEQYF. This rearrangement joins TRBV10-3 to TRBJ2-7; tentative D call: TRBD1 (5 bases). The CDR3 runs to 15 residues. CDR1 is ENHRY and CDR2 is SYGVKD in the germline V gene. V was pared by 10 bases and J by 2 bases, with 21 bases between.

CDR3 nucleotides: TGCAGTGCTAGAGGGGTAGGGAATAATGAAAAACTGTTTTTT. It encodes CSARGVGNNEKLFF. V usage is TRBV20-1 and J usage is TRBJ1-4; D not resolved. Germline V gives CDR1 DFQATT, CDR2 SNEGSKA (reference sequence). The CDR3 sequence is 14 residues long. Deletions cut 1 base from V and 4 bases from J, with 10 bases between.